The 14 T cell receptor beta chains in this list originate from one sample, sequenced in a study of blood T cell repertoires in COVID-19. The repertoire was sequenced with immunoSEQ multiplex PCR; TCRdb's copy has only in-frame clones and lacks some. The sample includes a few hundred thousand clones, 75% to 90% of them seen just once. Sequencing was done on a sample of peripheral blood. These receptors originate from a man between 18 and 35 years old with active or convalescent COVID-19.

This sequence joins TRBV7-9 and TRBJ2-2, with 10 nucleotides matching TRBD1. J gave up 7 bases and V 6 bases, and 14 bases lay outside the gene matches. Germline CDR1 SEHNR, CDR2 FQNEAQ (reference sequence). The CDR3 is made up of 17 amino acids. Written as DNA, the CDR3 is TGTGCCAGCAGTTCACCGGACAGGGGGGGTCCCTACGGGGAGCTGTTTTTT. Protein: CASSSPDRGGPYGELFF. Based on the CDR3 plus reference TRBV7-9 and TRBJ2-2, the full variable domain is DTGVSQNPRHKITKRGQNVTFRCDPISEHNRLYWYRQTLGQGPEFLTYFQNEAQLEKSRLLSDRFSAERPKGSFSTLEIQRTEQGDSAMYLCASSSPDRGGPYGELFFGEGSRLTVL.

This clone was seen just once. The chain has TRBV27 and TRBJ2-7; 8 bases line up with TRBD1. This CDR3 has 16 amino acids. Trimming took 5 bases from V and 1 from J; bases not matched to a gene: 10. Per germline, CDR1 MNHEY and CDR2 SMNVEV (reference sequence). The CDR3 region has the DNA TGTGCCAGCAGTACAAACCGGGACAGGTGGTCCTACGAGCAGTACTTC. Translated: CASSTNRDRWSYEQYF.

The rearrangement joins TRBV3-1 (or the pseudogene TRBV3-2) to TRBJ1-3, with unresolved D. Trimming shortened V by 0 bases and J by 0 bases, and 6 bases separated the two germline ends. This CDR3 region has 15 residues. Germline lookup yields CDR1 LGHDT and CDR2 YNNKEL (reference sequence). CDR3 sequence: CASSQDRLSGNTIYF. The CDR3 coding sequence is TGTGCCAGCAGCCAAGACAGACTCTCTGGAAACACCATATATTTT.

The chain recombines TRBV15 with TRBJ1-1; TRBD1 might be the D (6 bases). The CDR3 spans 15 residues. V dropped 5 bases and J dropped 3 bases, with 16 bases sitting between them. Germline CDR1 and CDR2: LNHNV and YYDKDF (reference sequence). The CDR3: CATSLTGSGDTEAFF. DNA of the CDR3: TGTGCCACCAGCCTCACAGGGTCCGGGGACACTGAAGCTTTCTTT.

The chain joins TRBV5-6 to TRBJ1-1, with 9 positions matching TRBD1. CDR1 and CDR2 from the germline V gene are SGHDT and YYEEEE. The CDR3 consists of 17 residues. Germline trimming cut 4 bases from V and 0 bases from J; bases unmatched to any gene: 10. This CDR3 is CASSPGQGGLLNTEAFF. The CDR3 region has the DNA TGTGCCAGCAGCCCGGGACAGGGAGGGTTATTGAACACTGAAGCTTTCTTT. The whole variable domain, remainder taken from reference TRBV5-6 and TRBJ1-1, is DAGVTQSPTHLIKTRGQQVTLRCSPKSGHDTVSWYQQALGQGPQFIFQYYEEEERQRGNFPDRFSGHQFPNYSSELNVNALLLGDSALYLCASSPGQGGLLNTEAFFGQGTRLTVV.

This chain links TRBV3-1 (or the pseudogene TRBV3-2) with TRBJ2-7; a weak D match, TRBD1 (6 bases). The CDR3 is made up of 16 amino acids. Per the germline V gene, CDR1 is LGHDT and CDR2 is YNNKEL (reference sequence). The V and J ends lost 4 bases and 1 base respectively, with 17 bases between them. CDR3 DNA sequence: TGTGCCAGCAGCCCCCAATTCGCAGGGGATTCCTACGAGCAGTACTTC. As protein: CASSPQFAGDSYEQYF.

CDR3 nucleotide sequence: TGTGCCAGCTCACCAGCGTCGGGGGGCTACGGCTACACCTTC. It is translated as CASSPASGGYGYTF. The chain carries TRBV18 and TRBJ1-2; a weak D match, TRBD1 (6 bases). Germline V gene data show CDR1 as KGHSH and CDR2 as LQKENI. With 2 bases removed from V and 8 bases from J, the gap between germline ends came to 15 bases. The CDR3 consists of 14 residues. Combining the CDR3 with reference TRBV18 and TRBJ1-2 gives the whole variable domain NAGVMQNPRHLVRRRGQEARLRCSPMKGHSHVYWYRQLPEEGLKFMVYLQKENIIDESGMPKERFSAEFPKEGPSILRIQQVVRGDSAAYFCASSPASGGYGYTFGSGTRLTVV.

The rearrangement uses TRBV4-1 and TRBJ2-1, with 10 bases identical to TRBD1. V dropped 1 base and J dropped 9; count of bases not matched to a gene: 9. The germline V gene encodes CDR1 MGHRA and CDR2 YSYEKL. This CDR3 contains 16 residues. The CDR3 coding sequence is TGCGCCAGCAGCCAAGCCGGGACAGGGGACCCCGGTGAGCAGTTCTTC. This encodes CASSQAGTGDPGEQFF.

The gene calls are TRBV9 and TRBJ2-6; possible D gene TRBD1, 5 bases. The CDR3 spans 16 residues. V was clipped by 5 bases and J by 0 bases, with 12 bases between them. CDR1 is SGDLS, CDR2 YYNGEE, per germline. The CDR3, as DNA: TGTGCCAGCAGTGTAACAGGATACTCTGGGGCCAACGTCCTGACTTTC. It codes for CASSVTGYSGANVLTF.

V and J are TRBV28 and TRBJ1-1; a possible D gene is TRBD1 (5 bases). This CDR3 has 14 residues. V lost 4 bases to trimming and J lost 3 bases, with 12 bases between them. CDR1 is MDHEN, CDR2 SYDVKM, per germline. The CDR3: CASSSGGTYTEAFF. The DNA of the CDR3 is TGTGCCAGCAGTTCCGGGGGGACTTACACTGAAGCTTTCTTT.

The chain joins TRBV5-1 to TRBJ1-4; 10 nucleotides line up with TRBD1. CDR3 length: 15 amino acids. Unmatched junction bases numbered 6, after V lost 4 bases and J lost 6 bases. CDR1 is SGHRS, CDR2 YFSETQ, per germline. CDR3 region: CASSLMGTGDEKLFF. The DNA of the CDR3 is TGCGCCAGCAGCCTTATGGGGACAGGGGATGAAAAACTGTTTTTT.

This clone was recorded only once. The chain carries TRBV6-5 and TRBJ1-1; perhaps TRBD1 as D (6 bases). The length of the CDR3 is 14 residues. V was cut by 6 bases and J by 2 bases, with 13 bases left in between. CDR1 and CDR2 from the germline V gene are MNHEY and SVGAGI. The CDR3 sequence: CASSLGQFNTEAFF. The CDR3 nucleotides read TGTGCCAGCAGCCTCGGACAGTTTAACACTGAAGCTTTCTTT.

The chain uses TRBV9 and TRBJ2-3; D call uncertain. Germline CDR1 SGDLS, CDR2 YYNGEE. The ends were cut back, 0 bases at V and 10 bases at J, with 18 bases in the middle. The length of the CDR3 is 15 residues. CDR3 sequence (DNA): TGTGCCAGCAGCGTAGGTCCCGGCCCGGCTGCGGCGCAGTATTTT. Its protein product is CASSVGPGPAAAQYF.

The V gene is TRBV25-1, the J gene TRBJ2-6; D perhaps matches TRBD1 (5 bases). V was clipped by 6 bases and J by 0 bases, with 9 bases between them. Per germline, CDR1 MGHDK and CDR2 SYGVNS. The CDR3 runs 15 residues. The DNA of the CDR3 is TGTGCCAGCAGGACAGACAGCTCTGGGGCCAACGTCCTGACTTTC. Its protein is CASRTDSSGANVLTF.